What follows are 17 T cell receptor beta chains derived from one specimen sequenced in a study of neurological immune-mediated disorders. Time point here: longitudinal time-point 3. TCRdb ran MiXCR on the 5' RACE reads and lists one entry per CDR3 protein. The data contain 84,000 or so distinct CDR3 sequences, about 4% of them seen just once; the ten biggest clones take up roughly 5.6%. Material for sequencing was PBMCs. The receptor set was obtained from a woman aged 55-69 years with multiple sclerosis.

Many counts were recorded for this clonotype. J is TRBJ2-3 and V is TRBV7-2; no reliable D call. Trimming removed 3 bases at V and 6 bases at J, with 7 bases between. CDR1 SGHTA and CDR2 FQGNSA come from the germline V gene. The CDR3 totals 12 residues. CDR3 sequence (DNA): TGTGCCAGCAGCTTGTTTTCGGATACGCAGTATTTT. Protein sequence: CASSLFSDTQYF.

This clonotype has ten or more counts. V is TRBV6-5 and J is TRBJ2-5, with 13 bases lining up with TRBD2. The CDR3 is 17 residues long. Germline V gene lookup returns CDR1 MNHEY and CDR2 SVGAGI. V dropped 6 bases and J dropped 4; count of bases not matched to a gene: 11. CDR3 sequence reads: CASSAGTSGARRETQYF. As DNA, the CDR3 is TGTGCCAGCAGCGCCGGGACTAGCGGGGCAAGAAGAGAGACCCAGTACTTC.

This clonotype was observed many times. The CDR3 region has the DNA TGTGCCAGCAGCCAAACAGTGAAAAACATTCAGTACTTC. Its protein product is CASSQTVKNIQYF. J is TRBJ2-4 and V is TRBV3-1, with no clear D. From germline, CDR1 is LGHDT and CDR2 YNNKEL (reference sequence). This CDR3 comprises 13 residues. Trimming removed 2 bases at V and 4 bases at J, with 6 bases between.

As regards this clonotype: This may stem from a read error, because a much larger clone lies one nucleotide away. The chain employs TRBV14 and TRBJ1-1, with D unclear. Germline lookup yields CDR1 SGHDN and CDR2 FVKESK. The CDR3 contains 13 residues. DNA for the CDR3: TGTGTCAGCAGCCAAGGACGGAACACTGAAGCTTTCTTT. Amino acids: CVSSQGRNTEAFF.

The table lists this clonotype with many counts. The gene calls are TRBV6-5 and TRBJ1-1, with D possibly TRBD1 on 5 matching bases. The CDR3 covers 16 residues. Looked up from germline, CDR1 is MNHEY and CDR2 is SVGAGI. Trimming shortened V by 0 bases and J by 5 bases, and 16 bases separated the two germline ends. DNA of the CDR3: TGTGCCAGCAGTTACTCAAGGCGGACAAGCGGGACTGAAGCTTTCTTT. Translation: CASSYSRRTSGTEAFF.

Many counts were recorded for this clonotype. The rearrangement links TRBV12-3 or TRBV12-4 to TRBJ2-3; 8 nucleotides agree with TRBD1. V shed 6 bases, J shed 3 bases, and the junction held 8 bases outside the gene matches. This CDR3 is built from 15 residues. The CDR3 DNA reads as TGTGCCAGCAGAACGGACAGGGAGTGGACAGATACGCAGTATTTT. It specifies CASRTDREWTDTQYF.

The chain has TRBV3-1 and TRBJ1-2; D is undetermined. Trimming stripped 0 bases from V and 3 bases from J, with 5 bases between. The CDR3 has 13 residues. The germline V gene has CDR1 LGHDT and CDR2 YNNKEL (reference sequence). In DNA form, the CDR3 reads TGTGCCAGCAGCCAAGAAATGCACTATGGCTACACCTTC. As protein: CASSQEMHYGYTF.

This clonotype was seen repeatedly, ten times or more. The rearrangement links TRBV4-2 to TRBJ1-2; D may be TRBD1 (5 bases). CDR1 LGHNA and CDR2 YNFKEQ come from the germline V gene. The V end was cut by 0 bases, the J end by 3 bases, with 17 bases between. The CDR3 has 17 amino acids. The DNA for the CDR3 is TGTGCCAGCAGCCAAGATACGGGGCCGATGGGTCACTATGGCTACACCTTC. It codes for CASSQDTGPMGHYGYTF.

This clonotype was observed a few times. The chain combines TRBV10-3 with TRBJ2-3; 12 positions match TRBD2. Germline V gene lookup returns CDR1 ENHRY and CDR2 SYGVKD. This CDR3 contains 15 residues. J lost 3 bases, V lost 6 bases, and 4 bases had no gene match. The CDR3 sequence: CAIRGGLAGTDTQYF. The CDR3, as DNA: TGTGCCATCAGGGGAGGACTAGCGGGGACAGATACGCAGTATTTT.

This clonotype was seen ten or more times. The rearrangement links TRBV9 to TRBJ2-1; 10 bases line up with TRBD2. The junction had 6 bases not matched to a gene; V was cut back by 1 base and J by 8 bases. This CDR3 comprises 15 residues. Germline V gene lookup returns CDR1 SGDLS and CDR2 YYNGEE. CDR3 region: CASSVRASGGDEQFF. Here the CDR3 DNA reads TGTGCCAGCAGCGTAAGGGCTAGCGGGGGCGATGAGCAGTTCTTC.

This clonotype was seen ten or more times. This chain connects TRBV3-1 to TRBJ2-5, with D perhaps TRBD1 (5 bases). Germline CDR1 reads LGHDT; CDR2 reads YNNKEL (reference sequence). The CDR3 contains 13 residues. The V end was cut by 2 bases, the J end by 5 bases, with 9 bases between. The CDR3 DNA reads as TGTGCCAGCAGCCAAACAGGTTGGGAGACCCAGTACTTC. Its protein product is CASSQTGWETQYF.

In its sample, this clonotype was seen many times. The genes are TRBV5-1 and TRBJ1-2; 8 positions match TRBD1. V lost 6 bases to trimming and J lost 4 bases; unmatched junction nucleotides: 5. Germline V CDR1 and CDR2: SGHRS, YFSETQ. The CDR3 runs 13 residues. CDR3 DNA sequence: TGCGCCAGCAACATCGGACAGGGCTATGGCTACACCTTC. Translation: CASNIGQGYGYTF.

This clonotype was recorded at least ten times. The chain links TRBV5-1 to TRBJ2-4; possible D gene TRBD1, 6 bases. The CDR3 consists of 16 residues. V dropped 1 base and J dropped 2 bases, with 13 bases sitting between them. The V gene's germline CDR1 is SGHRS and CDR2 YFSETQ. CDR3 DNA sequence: TGCGCCAGCAGCTTGAGTTCAGGGGCGACCAAAAACATTCAGTACTTC. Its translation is CASSLSSGATKNIQYF.

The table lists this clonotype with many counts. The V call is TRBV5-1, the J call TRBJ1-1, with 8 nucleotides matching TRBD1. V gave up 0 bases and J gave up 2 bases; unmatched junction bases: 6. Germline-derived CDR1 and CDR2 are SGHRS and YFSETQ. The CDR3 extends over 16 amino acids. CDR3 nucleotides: TGCGCCAGCAGCTTGGCCGGGGACAGGTCTAACACTGAAGCTTTCTTT. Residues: CASSLAGDRSNTEAFF. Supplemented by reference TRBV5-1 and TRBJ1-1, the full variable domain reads KAGVTQTPRYLIKTRGQQVTLSCSPISGHRSVSWYQQTPGQGLQFLFEYFSETQRNKGNFPGRFSGRQFSNSRSEMNVSTLELGDSALYLCASSLAGDRSNTEAFFGQGTRLTVV.

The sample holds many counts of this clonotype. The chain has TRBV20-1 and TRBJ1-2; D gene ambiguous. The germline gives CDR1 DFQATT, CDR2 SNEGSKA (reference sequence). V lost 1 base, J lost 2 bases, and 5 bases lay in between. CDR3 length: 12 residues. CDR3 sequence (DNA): TGCAGTGCTAGAGCTGGAAACTATGGCTACACCTTC. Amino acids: CSARAGNYGYTF.

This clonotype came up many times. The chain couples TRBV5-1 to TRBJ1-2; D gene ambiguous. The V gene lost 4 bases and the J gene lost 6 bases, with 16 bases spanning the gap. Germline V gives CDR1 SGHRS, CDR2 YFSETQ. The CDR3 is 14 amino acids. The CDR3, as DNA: TGCGCCAGCAGCACGGACGGCGGGAAGGATGGCTACACCTTC. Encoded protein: CASSTDGGKDGYTF.

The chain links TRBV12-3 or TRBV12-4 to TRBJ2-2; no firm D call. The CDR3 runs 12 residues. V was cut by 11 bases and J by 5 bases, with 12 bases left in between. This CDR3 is CAGVLPTGELFF. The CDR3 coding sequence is TGTGCCGGGGTATTGCCGACCGGGGAGCTGTTTTTT.